This T cell receptor (beta chain) is drawn from a study of early T cells in non-severe SARS-CoV-2 infection. Overall study context: Chains stayed unpaired after sequencing of bulk RNA from unsorted whole blood. Study conclusions and caveats: Matching with VDJdb favored anti-spike CD8 responses (missing private and CD4 specificities).

For this clonotype: Its antigen is undetermined.

The CDR3 consists of 15 residues. Unique molecular identifiers tagged individual cDNA molecules. TCRdb re-derived calls from the 5' RACE reads in MiXCR, one entry per CDR3 protein. Of nearly 50,000 distinct CDR3 sequences in the sample, about 6.2% were seen once. The TCR originated in an adult who was a healthcare worker with PCR-confirmed SARS-CoV-2 infection or an uninfected control (not recorded which). The sample here was whole blood, taken at baseline. The chain recombines TRBV21-1 with TRBJ2-7; TRBD1 is taken as the D call from the table, unchecked against the DNA. TRBV21-1 is labeled a pseudogene. The CDR3 DNA follows: TGTGTCAGCAGCAAAGCGCACCCCCCGAACTACGAGCAGTACTTC. It codes for CVSSKAHPPNYEQYF.